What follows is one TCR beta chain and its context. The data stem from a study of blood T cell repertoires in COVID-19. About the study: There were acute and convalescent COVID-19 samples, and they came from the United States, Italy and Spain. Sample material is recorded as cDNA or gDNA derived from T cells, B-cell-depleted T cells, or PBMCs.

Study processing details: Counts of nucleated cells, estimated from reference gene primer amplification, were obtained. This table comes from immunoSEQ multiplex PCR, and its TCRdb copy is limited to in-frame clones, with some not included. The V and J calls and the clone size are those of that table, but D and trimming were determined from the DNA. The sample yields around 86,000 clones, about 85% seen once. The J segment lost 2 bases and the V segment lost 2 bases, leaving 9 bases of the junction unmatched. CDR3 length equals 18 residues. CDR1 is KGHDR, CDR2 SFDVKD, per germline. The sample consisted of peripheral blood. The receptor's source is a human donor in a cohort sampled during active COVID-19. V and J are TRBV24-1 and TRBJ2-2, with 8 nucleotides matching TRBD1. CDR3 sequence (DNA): TGTGCCACCAGTGATTGGGGTTGGGGACAGGTTAACACCGGGGAGCTGTTTTTT. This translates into CATSDWGWGQVNTGELFF.